The 20 T cell receptor beta chains reported below all come from one sample, sequenced in a study of OX40 agonist ivuxolimab in advanced cancers. The repertoire was sequenced with immunoSEQ multiplex PCR; TCRdb's copy has only in-frame clones and lacks some. The sample includes about 69,000 clones, more than 85% of them seen just once. The source was CD4+ or CD8+ T cells sorted from blood, collected in a trial of the OX40 agonist ivuxolimab. These receptors came from an adult with an advanced solid tumor such as melanoma, head and neck, liver or kidney cancer.

The table lists this clone with a count of one. This rearrangement joins TRBV19 to TRBJ2-1; 12 bases match TRBD2. CDR1 and CDR2 from the germline V gene are LNHDA and SQIVND (reference sequence). This CDR3 is 14 amino acids long. The V segment lost 6 bases and the J segment 9 bases; nucleotides outside the gene matches: 6. As DNA, the CDR3 is TGTGCCAGTAGGCCTAGCGGGAGGGGCGGTGAGCAGTTCTTC. Amino acid sequence: CASRPSGRGGEQFF.

The rearrangement links TRBV5-1 to TRBJ2-1, with D possibly being TRBD1 or TRBD2 (6 bases each). V was cut by 0 bases and J by 7 bases, with 11 bases left in between. Germline V gene lookup returns CDR1 SGHRS and CDR2 YFSETQ. This CDR3 is built from 14 residues. CDR3 nucleotides: TGCGCCAGCAGCTTGGAATGGGGGGCTAATGAGCAGTTCTTC. This gives the protein CASSLEWGANEQFF.

The rearrangement uses TRBV5-8 and TRBJ2-2, with 7 bases matching TRBD2. The germline V gene encodes CDR1 SGHTS and CDR2 YDEGEE. J was trimmed by 4 bases and V by 3 bases; bases with no gene match: 6. The CDR3 has 15 residues. This CDR3 reads CASSSLAELTGELFF. CDR3 coding DNA: TGTGCCAGCAGCTCCCTAGCGGAACTCACCGGGGAGCTGTTTTTT. The complete variable domain, with remaining parts taken from reference TRBV5-8 and TRBJ2-2, reads EAGVTQSPTHLIKTRGQQATLRCSPISGHTSVYWYQQALGLGLQFLLWYDEGEERNRGNFPPRFSGRQFPNYSSELNVNALELEDSALYLCASSSLAELTGELFFGEGSRLTVL.

This clone was seen more than once but under ten times. This chain uses TRBV19 with TRBJ2-3; D gene ambiguous. Per germline, CDR1 LNHDA and CDR2 SQIVND (reference sequence). CDR3 length equals 13 residues. V lost 5 bases to trimming and J lost 4 bases, with 10 bases between them. In DNA form, the CDR3 reads TGTGCCAGTAGTGCCGTAAGGGCAGATACGCAGTATTTT. Encoded protein: CASSAVRADTQYF. Full variable domain (rest looked up from reference TRBV19 and TRBJ2-3): DGGITQSPKYLFRKEGQNVTLSCEQNLNHDAMYWYRQDPGQGLRLIYYSQIVNDFQKGDIAEGYSVSREKKESFPLTVTSAQKNPTAFYLCASSAVRADTQYFGPGTRLTVL.

The chain recombines TRBV2 with TRBJ1-1; D remains unclear. Trimming removed 2 bases from V and 1 base from J, with 5 bases in between. Per germline, CDR1 SNHLY and CDR2 FYNNEI. CDR3 length: 13 amino acids. The CDR3 bases are TGTGCCAGCAGTGAAACAGCGAACACTGAAGCTTTCTTT. Protein: CASSETANTEAFF.

The rearrangement joins TRBV7-3 to TRBJ2-2; D possibly corresponds to TRBD2 (6 bases). CDR3 length equals 14 residues. V was pared by 3 bases and J by 2 bases, with 7 bases between. Germline CDR1 is SGHTA and CDR2 is FQGTGA. This CDR3 is CASSLGGNTGELFF. For the CDR3, the DNA is TGTGCCAGCAGCTTGGGGGGTAACACCGGGGAGCTGTTTTTT.

The gene calls are TRBV18 and TRBJ2-3, with 7 bases matching TRBD2. The V gene's germline CDR1 is KGHSH and CDR2 LQKENI. The V and J ends lost 2 bases and 4 bases, in that order; junction bases with no gene match: 3. The CDR3 runs to 14 residues. CDR3 nucleotides: TGTGCCAGCTCACCAGGCGGGAGTTCAGATACGCAGTATTTT. It encodes CASSPGGSSDTQYF.

With respect to this clone: One junction end does not reproduce the germline sequence, and a read error may be involved. The chain carries TRBV6-1 and TRBJ1-2, with D maybe TRBD1 (5 bases). The CDR3 consists of 9 residues. CDR1 and CDR2 from the germline V gene are MNHNS and SASEGT. The CDR3 DNA is TGTGCCACCAGAGACCGGGACCACTTC. Translation: CATRDRDHF.

The CDR3 coding sequence is TGCGCCAGCAACATGGGTTACTACAATGAGCAGTTCTTC. It translates to CASNMGYYNEQFF. This chain uses TRBV5-1 with TRBJ2-1; no clear D. Per germline, CDR1 SGHRS and CDR2 YFSETQ. There are 13 residues in the CDR3. V lost 6 bases and J lost 3, with 10 bases in between.

This sequence joins TRBV5-1 and TRBJ1-6; no firm D call. The length of the CDR3 is 13 residues. Germline V lookup: CDR1 SGHRS, CDR2 YFSETQ. V was shortened by 4 bases and J by 6 bases, with 8 bases between the two germline ends. In nucleotides, the CDR3 is TGCGCCAGCAGCCCCGAATCTAATTCACCCCTCCACTTT. It codes for CASSPESNSPLHF.

The rearrangement joins TRBV6-1 to TRBJ1-6; TRBD1 might be the D (5 bases). Trimming took 6 bases from V and 6 from J, leaving 15 bases between them. The germline gives CDR1 MNHNS, CDR2 SASEGT. The CDR3 is made up of 15 amino acids. The CDR3 region has the DNA TGTGCCAGCAGGGACCGGGACTCCCCTAATTCACCCCTCCACTTT. Amino acid sequence: CASRDRDSPNSPLHF.

V and J are TRBV18 and TRBJ2-3; 9 positions agree with TRBD2. V trimming: 4 bases; J trimming: 2 bases; junction bases outside the gene matches: 10. Germline CDR1 is KGHSH and CDR2 is LQKENI. CDR3 length: 17 residues. For the CDR3, the DNA is TGTGCCAGCTCACGACGTTGGCGGGAGGGTAACACAGATACGCAGTATTTT. It codes for CASSRRWREGNTDTQYF.

This clone was recorded only once. The chain is built from TRBV7-3 and TRBJ2-2, with TRBD2 as a possible D gene (6 bases). Trimming pared 5 bases from V and 4 bases from J, leaving 14 bases between. Germline V gene lookup returns CDR1 SGHTA and CDR2 FQGTGA. The CDR3 is 15 amino acids. CDR3 region: CASSHTSPGTGELFF. The CDR3 bases are TGTGCCAGCAGCCACACTAGCCCCGGCACCGGGGAGCTGTTTTTT. The full variable domain, rest sourced from reference TRBV7-3 and TRBJ2-2, is GAGVSQTPSNKVTEKGKYVELRCDPISGHTALYWYRQSLGQGPEFLIYFQGTGAADDSGLPNDRFFAVRPEGSVSTLKIQRTERGDSAVYLCASSHTSPGTGELFFGEGSRLTVL.

The chain combines TRBV15 with TRBJ2-1, with 13 bases fitting TRBD2. Trimming took 4 bases from V and 6 from J; bases not matched to a gene: 15. The length of the CDR3 is 19 residues. CDR1 is LNHNV and CDR2 is YYDKDF in the germline V gene (reference sequence). The CDR3 region is CATSKGNVLAGGPRNEQFF. The DNA of the CDR3 is TGTGCCACCAGCAAAGGGAACGTACTAGCGGGAGGGCCCCGCAATGAGCAGTTCTTC.

This chain links TRBV28 with TRBJ1-5; perhaps TRBD1 as D (6 bases). This CDR3 comprises 17 residues. Trimming removed 6 bases at V and 4 bases at J, with 22 bases between. The germline V gene has CDR1 MDHEN and CDR2 SYDVKM. The CDR3 region has the DNA TGTGCCAGCAGCCGAACCTTACAGGGAGGGCAAAATCAGCCCCAGCATTTT. Translating it yields CASSRTLQGGQNQPQHF.

The V call is TRBV15, the J call TRBJ2-7; D not certain. Germline lookup yields CDR1 LNHNV and CDR2 YYDKDF (reference sequence). V was clipped by 5 bases and J by 1 base, with 6 bases between them. This CDR3 contains 12 residues. DNA for the CDR3: TGTGCCACCAGCCCCGGGTCCTACGAGCAGTACTTC. Its translation: CATSPGSYEQYF.

This clone was recorded a few times. This rearrangement joins TRBV25-1 to TRBJ1-1; no definite D call. This CDR3 spans 14 amino acids. Trimming took 0 bases from V and 10 from J, leaving 15 bases between them. Germline V gene lookup returns CDR1 MGHDK and CDR2 SYGVNS. This CDR3 is CASSEYGQVGTAFF. The CDR3 region has the DNA TGTGCCAGCAGTGAATATGGGCAGGTGGGTACAGCTTTCTTT.

The V gene is TRBV9, the J gene TRBJ1-2, with 7 bases matching TRBD1. This CDR3 contains 14 residues. Trimming cost V 2 bases and J 4 bases; bases outside gene matches: 5. Looked up from germline, CDR1 is SGDLS and CDR2 is YYNGEE. The CDR3 DNA reads as TGTGCCAGCAGCGTCGGGACAGCCATCTATGGCTACACCTTC. Amino acids: CASSVGTAIYGYTF.

The chain combines TRBV7-9 with TRBJ1-4, with TRBD1 as a possible D gene (5 bases). V was cut by 1 base and J by 9 bases, with 18 bases left in between. Looked up from germline, CDR1 is SEHNR and CDR2 is FQNEAQ (reference sequence). The CDR3 runs 16 residues. Here the CDR3 reads CASSLEGTGRGKKLFF. The DNA for the CDR3 is TGTGCCAGCAGCTTAGAAGGGACGGGCCGTGGAAAAAAACTGTTTTTT.

The chain has TRBV6-1 and TRBJ2-5; D is possibly TRBD1 (5 bases). Between the trimmed V and J ends, which lost 8 bases and 0 bases, there was a span of 16 bases. This CDR3 has 15 residues. Germline CDR1 reads MNHNS; CDR2 reads SASEGT. The DNA of the CDR3 is TGTGCCAGCCCTACACAGGACCTTTACCAAGAGACCCAGTACTTC. Protein: CASPTQDLYQETQYF.